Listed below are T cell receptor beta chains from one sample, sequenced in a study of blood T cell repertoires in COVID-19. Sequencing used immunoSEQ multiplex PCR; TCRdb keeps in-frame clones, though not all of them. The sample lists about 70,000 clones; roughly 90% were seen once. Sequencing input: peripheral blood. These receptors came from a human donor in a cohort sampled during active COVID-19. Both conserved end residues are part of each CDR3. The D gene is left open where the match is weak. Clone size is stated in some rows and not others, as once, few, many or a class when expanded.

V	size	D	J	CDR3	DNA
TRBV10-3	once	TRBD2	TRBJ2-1	CAISFTGTSGGNEQFF	TGTGCCATCAGTTTTACCGGGACTAGCGGAGGTAATGAGCAGTTCTTC
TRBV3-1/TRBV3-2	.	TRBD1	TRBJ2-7	CASSQDRPGQGAYEQYF	TGTGCCAGCAGCCAAGATCGGCCGGGACAGGGGGCTTACGAGCAGTACTTC
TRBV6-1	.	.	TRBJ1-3	CASSELTYSGNTIYF	TGTGCCAGCAGTGAACTTACCTACTCTGGAAACACCATATATTTT
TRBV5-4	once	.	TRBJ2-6	CASSLARGSSSGANVLTF	TGTGCCAGCAGCTTGGCTCGGGGTAGTAGCTCTGGGGCCAACGTCCTGACTTTC
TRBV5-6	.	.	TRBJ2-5	CASSRAGGSPQETQYF	TGTGCCAGCAGCCGAGCCGGAGGGAGCCCCCAAGAGACCCAGTACTTC
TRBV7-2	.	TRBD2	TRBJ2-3	CASTLSGTDTQYF	TGTGCCAGCACCCTTAGCGGGACAGATACGCAGTATTTT
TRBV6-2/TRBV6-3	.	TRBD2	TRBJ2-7	CASSWGTSTSEQYF	TGTGCCAGCAGTTGGGGGACTAGTACTTCCGAGCAGTACTTC
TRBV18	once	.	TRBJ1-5	CASSPSQGNNQPQHF	TGTGCCAGCTCACCATCCCAGGGTAACAATCAGCCCCAGCATTTT
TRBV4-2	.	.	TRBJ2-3	CASSQERLATDTQYF	TGTGCCAGCAGCCAAGAGAGGCTCGCCACAGATACGCAGTATTTT
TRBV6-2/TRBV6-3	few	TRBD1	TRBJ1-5	CASSSPGGGNQPQHF	TGTGCCAGCAGTTCGCCAGGGGGTGGCAATCAGCCCCAGCATTTT
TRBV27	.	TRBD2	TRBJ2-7	CASSFSAGGVAYEQYF	TGTGCCAGCAGTTTTTCAGCGGGAGGGGTCGCCTACGAGCAGTACTTC
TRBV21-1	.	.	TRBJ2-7	CASSTQTPTGGALHSYEQYF	TGTGCCAGCAGCACACAAACTCCGACAGGTGGCGCCCTTCACTCCTACGAGCAGTACTTC
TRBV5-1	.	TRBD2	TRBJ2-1	CASSLGSSGAYNEQFF	TGCGCCAGCAGCTTGGGGTCTAGCGGGGCCTACAATGAGCAGTTCTTC
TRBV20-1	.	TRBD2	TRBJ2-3	CSASSGLAGNADTQYF	TGCAGTGCTAGTTCGGGCCTAGCGGGGAACGCAGATACGCAGTATTTT
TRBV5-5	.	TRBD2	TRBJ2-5	CASSPGTSGRIGETQYF	TGTGCCAGCAGTCCCGGGACTAGCGGGAGGATAGGAGAGACCCAGTACTTC
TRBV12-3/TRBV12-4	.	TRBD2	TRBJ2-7	CASSFPGRDEQYF	TGTGCCAGCAGTTTTCCCGGGAGGGACGAGCAGTACTTC
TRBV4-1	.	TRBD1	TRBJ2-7	CASSQVTGGTVEQYF	TGCGCCAGCAGCCAGGTTACAGGGGGGACGGTCGAGCAGTACTTC
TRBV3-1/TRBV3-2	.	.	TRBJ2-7	CASSPGFYEQYF	TGTGCCAGCAGCCCGGGGTTCTACGAGCAGTACTTC
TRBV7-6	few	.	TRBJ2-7	CASSLAGAERSEQYF	TGTGCCAGCAGCTTAGCGGGGGCAGAGAGGAGCGAGCAGTACTTC
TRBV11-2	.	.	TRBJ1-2	CASSSRTDPPSNYGYTF	TGTGCCAGCAGCTCGAGGACAGATCCGCCATCTAACTATGGCTACACCTTC
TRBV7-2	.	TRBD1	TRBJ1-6	CASRYPGQGPSPLHF	TGTGCCAGCAGGTACCCGGGACAGGGGCCTTCACCCCTCCACTTT
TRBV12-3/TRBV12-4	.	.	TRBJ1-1	CASSQQLNTEAFF	TGTGCCAGCAGTCAACAACTGAACACTGAAGCTTTCTTT